This TCR beta chain was observed in a study of T cell repertoires in cytomegalovirus infection. The study's findings and limits: Cumulated frequencies of public TCR beta families served to identify carriers of CMV plus the relevant HLA. CMV-specific TCR beta clonotypes restricted by HLA-C were the ones dominating the ex vivo response.

This clonotype turned up a few times. Its antigen is still unknown. MiXCR, run by TCRdb on the reads, gives a single entry per CDR3 protein. There are fewer than 250,000 distinct CDR3 sequences in the sample; roughly 22% occur only once, and 15% to 20% lies in the top ten. Germline CDR1 and CDR2: MDHEN and SYDVKM. V lost 6 bases and J 5 bases, leaving 13 bases between the germline ends. The CDR3 runs 14 residues. The TCR comes from a human donor in good health (CMV status not recorded). Some clones in this sample may be carry-over from other donors' samples. The sample comprised CD8+ T cells from PBMCs. The rearrangement uses TRBV28 and TRBJ2-2, with D unclear. Here the CDR3 reads CASSRFTVTGELFF. CDR3 coding DNA: TGTGCCAGCAGCCGATTTACAGTTACCGGGGAGCTGTTTTTT.